This T cell receptor beta chain was obtained from a study of CD8 T cells in Susac syndrome. RNA in amounts of about 0.5 to 1 ug was reverse transcribed with random hexamers. TCRdb reanalysed the immunoSEQ multiplex PCR reads using MiXCR and keeps one entry per CDR3 protein. The sample records about 140,000 distinct CDR3 sequences, 85% to 95% being singletons. The CDR3 covers 13 residues. Trimming stripped 6 bases from V and 2 bases from J, with 10 bases between. CDR1 is KGHSH, CDR2 LQKENI, per germline. The origin of this receptor is a human donor with Susac syndrome. Material: CD4+ T cells from PBMCs. The rearrangement joins TRBV18 to TRBJ2-5; D is unclear. The CDR3: CASSPPVQETQYF. DNA of the CDR3: TGTGCCAGCTCCCCTCCGGTACAAGAGACCCAGTACTTC.